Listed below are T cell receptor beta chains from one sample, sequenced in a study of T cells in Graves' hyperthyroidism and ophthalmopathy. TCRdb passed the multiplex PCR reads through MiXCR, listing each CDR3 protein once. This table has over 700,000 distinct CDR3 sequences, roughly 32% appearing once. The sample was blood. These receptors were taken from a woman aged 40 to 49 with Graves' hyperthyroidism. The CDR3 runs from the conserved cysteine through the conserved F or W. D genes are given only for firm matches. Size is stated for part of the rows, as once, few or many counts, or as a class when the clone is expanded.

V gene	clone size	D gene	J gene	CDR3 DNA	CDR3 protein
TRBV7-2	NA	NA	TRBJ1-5	TGTGCCAGCAGCTTAGCGCGGAGCTCAGGTAGCAATCAGCCCCAGCATTTT	CASSLARSSGSNQPQHF
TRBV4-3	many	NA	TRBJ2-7	TGCGCCAGCAGCCCACGATTGGATGCCTACGAGCAGTACTTC	CASSPRLDAYEQYF
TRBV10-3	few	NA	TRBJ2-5	TGTGCCATCAGTGACCCTACCAGGCGCCAGGAGACCCAGTACTTC	CAISDPTRRQETQYF
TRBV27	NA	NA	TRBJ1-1	TGTGCCAGCAGTCCGCGGGGGCCGGACACTGAAGCTTTCTTT	CASSPRGPDTEAFF
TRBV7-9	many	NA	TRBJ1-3	TGTGCCAGCAGTCAAGGCGGCGCGGGAAACACCATATATTTT	CASSQGGAGNTIYF
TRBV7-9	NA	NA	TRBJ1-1	TGTGCCAGCAGTCCTACCTTGGGTGAAGCTTTCTTT	CASSPTLGEAFF
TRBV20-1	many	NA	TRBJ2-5	TGCAGTGCTGGCACAGCGGGAGAGACCCAGTACTTC	CSAGTAGETQYF
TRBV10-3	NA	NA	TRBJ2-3	TGTGCCATCAGTGAGGCCAGACGCTCCAACACAGATACGCAGTATTTT	CAISEARRSNTDTQYF
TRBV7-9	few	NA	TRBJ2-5	TGTGCCAGCAGCTTATTGGGCCACCAACCCCAGGAGACCCAGTACTTC	CASSLLGHQPQETQYF
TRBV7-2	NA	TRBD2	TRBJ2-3	TGTGCCAGCAGCCCGAGACTAGCGGAAGATACGCAGTATTTT	CASSPRLAEDTQYF
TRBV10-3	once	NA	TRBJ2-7	TGTGCCATCAGTGAGTTGCGGGCGAAATCCTACGAGCAGTACTTC	CAISELRAKSYEQYF
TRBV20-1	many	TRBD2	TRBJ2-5	TGCAGTGCTGTCCCACCAGGAGCTAGCGGACAAGAGACCCAGTACTTC	CSAVPPGASGQETQYF
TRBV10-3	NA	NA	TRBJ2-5	TGTGCCAGCAGTTACGCTGGGGGGTTGATAGAGACCCAGTACTTC	CASSYAGGLIETQYF
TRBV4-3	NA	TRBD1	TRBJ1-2	TGCGCCAGCAGCCAAGATAGGGGGCAGGATGGCTACACCTTC	CASSQDRGQDGYTF
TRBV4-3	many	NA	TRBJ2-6	TGCGCCAGCAGCCAAGAAGGGGCCTCTGGGGCCAACGTCCTGACTTTC	CASSQEGASGANVLTF
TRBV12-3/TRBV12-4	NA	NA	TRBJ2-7	TGTGCCAGCAGTCCTAGCTGGTACGAGCAGTACTTC	CASSPSWYEQYF
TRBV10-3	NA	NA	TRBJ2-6	TGTGCCATCAGTGAGTCGACACCGGGCGACACCGGGGCCAACGTCCTGACTTTC	CAISESTPGDTGANVLTF